A selection of T cell receptor beta chains follows, all from one sample in a study of CD8+CD57+ T cells in acquired aplastic anemia. A single record per CDR3 protein comes from TCRdb applying MiXCR to the reads. The sample consists of under 200,000 distinct CDR3 sequences, around half of them appearing once. The sample taken for sequencing was sorted CD4+, CD8+, or CD8+CD57+ T cells (not recorded which) from PBMCs. These receptors were taken from a human donor with aplastic anemia. The CDR3 runs from the conserved cysteine through the conserved F or W. A D gene is named only where the DNA matches it firmly. Only some rows state a clone size, as once, few, many or a class for expanded clones.

J gene | clone size | V gene | D gene | CDR3 protein | CDR3 DNA
TRBJ2-3 | few | TRBV18 | . | CASSASRDTQYF | TGTGCCAGCTCAGCTTCTCGGGATACGCAGTATTTT
TRBJ1-1 | . | TRBV10-1 | . | CASSESGADTEAFF | TGCGCCAGCAGTGAGTCGGGGGCGGACACTGAAGCTTTCTTT
TRBJ2-1 | . | TRBV3-1 | TRBD1 | CASSQADRDNEQFF | TGTGCCAGCAGCCAAGCGGACAGGGACAATGAGCAGTTCTTC
TRBJ1-1 | . | TRBV7-9 | . | CASSFAEAFF | TGTGCCAGCAGCTTTGCTGAAGCTTTCTTT
TRBJ2-1 | . | TRBV24-1 | TRBD1 | CATSDFMTGSSYNEQFF | TGTGCCACCAGTGATTTCATGACAGGGAGCTCCTACAATGAGCAGTTCTTC
TRBJ2-6 | many | TRBV6-4 | . | CASASVSGANVLTF | TGTGCCAGCGCATCGGTATCTGGGGCCAACGTCCTGACTTTC
TRBJ2-7 | . | TRBV7-9 | . | CASSLASSDEQYF | TGTGCCAGCAGCTTAGCCTCGAGCGACGAGCAGTACTTC
TRBJ2-1 | . | TRBV28 | TRBD2 | CASSPGLAPSYNEQFF | TGTGCCAGCAGTCCGGGACTAGCTCCCTCCTACAATGAGCAGTTCTTC
TRBJ1-2 | . | TRBV10-3 | TRBD1 | CAIKGTAPLYTF | TGTGCCATCAAGGGGACAGCGCCGCTCTACACCTTC
TRBJ2-5 | . | TRBV15 | TRBD1 | CATSRDTGQGEETLYF | TGTGCCACCAGCAGAGATACGGGACAGGGAGAAGAGACCCTGTACTTC
TRBJ2-5 | few | TRBV29-1 | TRBD1 | CSVEWDRVGETQYF | TGCAGCGTTGAATGGGACAGGGTAGGGGAGACCCAGTACTTC
TRBJ2-1 | . | TRBV11-2 | TRBD2 | CASSRTSGAYNEQFF | TGTGCCAGCAGCAGGACTAGCGGGGCCTACAATGAGCAGTTCTTC
TRBJ2-1 | many | TRBV6-1 | . | CASSGPGRNEQFF | TGTGCCAGCAGTGGCCCGGGACGGAATGAGCAGTTCTTC
TRBJ2-7 | many | TRBV10-1 | TRBD1 | CASIMDGQGAWEQYF | TGCGCCAGCATTATGGATGGCCAGGGGGCTTGGGAGCAGTACTTC
TRBJ2-7 | once | TRBV7-8 | TRBD2 | CASSPPAGEREQYF | TGTGCCAGCAGCCCGCCTGCGGGAGAACGCGAGCAGTACTTC
TRBJ1-3 | . | TRBV24-1 | . | CATSDLTGWAKNTIYF | TGTGCCACCAGTGATTTGACAGGGTGGGCGAAAAACACCATATATTTT
TRBJ1-4 | many | TRBV10-3 | . | CAISVGSNEKLFF | TGTGCCATCAGTGTAGGGTCTAATGAAAAACTGTTTTTT
TRBJ1-1 | few | TRBV11-2 | . | CASSRLDKNTEAFF | TGTGCCAGCAGCCGACTGGACAAGAACACTGAAGCTTTCTTT
TRBJ2-5 | few | TRBV19 | . | CASSPREGWETQYF | TGTGCCAGTAGTCCCCGTGAGGGATGGGAGACCCAGTACTTC
TRBJ2-5 | once | TRBV7-2 | TRBD2 | CASSLGLAGVGETQYF | TGTGCCAGCAGCTTAGGGCTAGCGGGAGTGGGAGAGACCCAGTACTTC
TRBJ1-2 | . | TRBV19 | . | CASSSGGRGYTF | TGTGCCAGTAGTAGCGGGGGCCGTGGCTACACCTTC
TRBJ2-7 | few | TRBV10-3 | . | CASYSEGYEQYF | TGTGCCAGCTACTCAGAAGGCTACGAGCAGTACTTC
TRBJ1-1 | many | TRBV7-2 | . | CASSSNGGTEAFF | TGTGCCAGCAGCTCGAACGGGGGCACTGAAGCTTTCTTT
TRBJ1-2 | many | TRBV25-1 | . | CASSEPTEDIGGGGYTF | TGTGCCAGCAGTGAACCGACCGAGGACATAGGAGGTGGAGGCTACACCTTC
TRBJ1-2 | . | TRBV27 | TRBD1 | CASSPNLGTGGFGYTF | TGTGCCAGCAGTCCCAACCTCGGGACAGGGGGCTTTGGCTACACCTTC
TRBJ2-7 | many | TRBV6-1 | TRBD2 | CARRGRGGEYEQYF | TGTGCCAGGAGGGGCCGGGGGGGCGAGTACGAGCAGTACTTC
TRBJ1-2 | many | TRBV12-3/TRBV12-4 | . | CASSPNLSQGYTF | TGTGCCAGCAGTCCTAACCTATCACAGGGCTACACCTTC
TRBJ2-7 | . | TRBV7-9 | . | CACPRGSYEQYF | TGTGCCTGCCCCCGGGGGTCCTACGAGCAGTACTTC
TRBJ2-1 | . | TRBV20-1 | TRBD2 | CSARPSGSSHNEQFF | TGCAGTGCTAGACCTAGCGGGAGCTCCCACAATGAGCAGTTCTTC
TRBJ1-5 | many | TRBV20-1 | TRBD1 | CSAEDRGRISNQPQHF | TGCAGTGCTGAGGACAGGGGGAGGATTAGCAATCAGCCCCAGCATTTT
TRBJ1-3 | once | TRBV5-1 | . | CASSPGETPGDTIYF | TGCGCCAGCTCACCAGGGGAGACCCCTGGAGACACCATATATTTT
TRBJ2-7 | . | TRBV7-3 | . | CASRFGYEQYF | TGTGCCAGCAGATTTGGCTACGAGCAGTACTTC
TRBJ2-7 | . | TRBV15 | TRBD1 | CATSRVTGGIEQYF | TGTGCCACCAGCAGAGTTACAGGGGGCATCGAGCAGTACTTC
TRBJ1-5 | . | TRBV29-1 | TRBD1 | CSVDAGQGQAQHF | TGCAGCGTTGATGCAGGACAGGGGCAAGCCCAGCATTTT
TRBJ1-4 | . | TRBV12-3/TRBV12-4 | TRBD1 | CASSGQAAEKLFF | TGTGCCAGCAGCGGACAGGCGGCTGAAAAACTGTTTTTT
TRBJ1-1 | many | TRBV11-2 | . | CASSLDTGRNTEAFF | TGTGCCAGCAGCTTAGATACAGGAAGGAACACTGAAGCTTTCTTT
TRBJ2-1 | . | TRBV7-6 | . | CASSSQESEQFF | TGTGCCAGCAGCTCGCAGGAGAGTGAGCAGTTCTTC
TRBJ2-1 | many | TRBV20-1 | . | CSAPVLGAYNEQFF | TGCAGTGCCCCGGTTTTGGGAGCTTACAATGAGCAGTTCTTC
TRBJ1-4 | . | TRBV24-1 | . | CATSDQQEKLFF | TGTGCCACCAGTGACCAGCAGGAAAAACTGTTTTTT
TRBJ2-2 | . | TRBV25-1 | . | CASSEVANTGELFF | TGTGCCAGCAGTGAGGTAGCCAACACCGGGGAGCTGTTTTTT
TRBJ2-3 | many | TRBV3-1 | . | CASSQRRHTDTQYF | TGTGCCAGCAGCCAAAGACGGCACACAGATACGCAGTATTTT
TRBJ1-2 | . | TRBV5-5 | . | CASSLVSDRPYGYTF | TGTGCCAGCAGCTTGGTTTCGGACAGACCCTATGGCTACACCTTC
TRBJ1-2 | few | TRBV29-1 | . | CSVDEGGGSGYTF | TGCAGCGTTGATGAGGGTGGAGGCTCTGGCTACACCTTC
TRBJ2-7 | . | TRBV7-9 | TRBD1 | CASSPNRGLNEQYF | TGTGCCAGCAGCCCTAACAGGGGGCTAAACGAGCAGTACTTC
TRBJ1-2 | . | TRBV19 | . | CAGSITEGAYGYTF | TGTGCCGGTAGTATAACGGAAGGAGCCTATGGCTACACCTTC
TRBJ1-4 | . | TRBV7-9 | . | CATAGGLANEKLFF | TGTGCCACCGCCGGGGGCTTAGCTAATGAAAAACTGTTTTTT
TRBJ2-2 | few | TRBV10-2 | . | CASSGNGELFF | TGCGCCAGCAGTGGGAACGGGGAGCTGTTTTTT
TRBJ2-7 | many | TRBV5-5 | TRBD2 | CASSPASSGRYEQYF | TGTGCCAGCAGCCCGGCGTCCAGCGGGAGATACGAGCAGTACTTC
TRBJ1-2 | . | TRBV29-1 | . | CSVEGDYGYTF | TGCAGCGTTGAGGGGGACTATGGCTACACCTTC
TRBJ1-2 | . | TRBV10-2 | TRBD1 | CASSDWTGGRNGYTF | TGCGCCAGCAGTGACTGGACAGGGGGAAGAAATGGCTACACCTTC
TRBJ1-3 | many | TRBV19 | TRBD1 | CASSIPTGAGNTIYF | TGTGCCAGTAGTATCCCGACAGGGGCAGGAAACACCATATATTTT
TRBJ2-6 | many | TRBV6-1 | . | CASSLRGLHSGANVLTF | TGTGCCAGCAGCCTCAGGGGCCTTCACTCTGGGGCCAACGTCCTGACTTTC
TRBJ2-7 | . | TRBV19 | . | CASSTLGQPQQYF | TGTGCCAGTAGTACGCTGGGTCAGCCCCAGCAGTACTTC
TRBJ1-4 | . | TRBV2 | . | CASSVFRTNEKLFF | TGTGCCAGCAGTGTTTTCAGAACTAATGAAAAACTGTTTTTT